This T cell receptor (beta chain) stems from a study of breast tumors, draining lymph nodes, adjacent tissues. Whole-study results and caveats: Luminal-like breast cancer showed significantly higher tumor–nontumor repertoire similarity than basal-like. Data fit most tumor T cells coming from lymph node, expanding in tumor. Tumor repertoires ranked between lymph nodes and nontumor tissue in diversity, with V and J gene preferences. Tumor T cell lymph node origin was a supported hypothesis, not proven.

Per germline, CDR1 GTSNPN and CDR2 SVGIG (reference sequence). V lost 1 base to trimming and J lost 6 bases; unmatched junction nucleotides: 7. The length of the CDR3 is 14 residues. The sample holds many counts of this clonotype. Its target is not known. Axillary draining lymph nodes of breast cancer patients supplied the node samples. TCRdb reanalysed the multiplex PCR reads using MiXCR and keeps one entry per CDR3 protein. The profile shows about 270,000 distinct CDR3 sequences, over 25% of them singletons. J is TRBJ1-2 and V is TRBV30, with 8 bases fitting TRBD1. The sequence was obtained from a female donor with breast cancer. Some clones in this sample may be carry-over from other donors' samples. The specimen sequenced was axillary lymph node tissue. CDR3 sequence: CAWSGGQGWDGYTF. The CDR3 DNA is TGTGCCTGGAGTGGCGGACAGGGTTGGGATGGCTACACCTTC.